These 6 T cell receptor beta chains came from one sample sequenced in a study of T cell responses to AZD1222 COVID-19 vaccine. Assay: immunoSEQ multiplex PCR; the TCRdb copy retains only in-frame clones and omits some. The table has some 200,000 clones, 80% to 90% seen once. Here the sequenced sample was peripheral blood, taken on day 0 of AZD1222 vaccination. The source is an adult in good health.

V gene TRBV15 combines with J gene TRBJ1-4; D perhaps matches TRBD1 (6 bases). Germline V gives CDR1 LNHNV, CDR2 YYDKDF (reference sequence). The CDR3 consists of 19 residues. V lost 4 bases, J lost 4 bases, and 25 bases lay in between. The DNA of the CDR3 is TGTGCCACCAGCACTCTTACAGGGAGCCTAACAAAGAATAATGAAAAACTGTTTTTT. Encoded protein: CATSTLTGSLTKNNEKLFF.

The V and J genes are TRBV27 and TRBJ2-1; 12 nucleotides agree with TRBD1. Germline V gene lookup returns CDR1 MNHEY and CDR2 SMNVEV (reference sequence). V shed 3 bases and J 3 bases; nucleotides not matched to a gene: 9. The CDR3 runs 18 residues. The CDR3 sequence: CASSFYGTGGSNYNEQFF. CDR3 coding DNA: TGTGCCAGCAGTTTTTACGGGACAGGGGGCTCCAACTACAATGAGCAGTTCTTC.

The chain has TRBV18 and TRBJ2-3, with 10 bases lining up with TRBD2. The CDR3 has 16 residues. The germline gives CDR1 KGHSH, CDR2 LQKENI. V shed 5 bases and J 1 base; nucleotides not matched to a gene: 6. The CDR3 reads CASSGTSGIGTDTQYF. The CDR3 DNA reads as TGTGCCAGCTCAGGAACTAGCGGGATTGGCACAGATACGCAGTATTTT.

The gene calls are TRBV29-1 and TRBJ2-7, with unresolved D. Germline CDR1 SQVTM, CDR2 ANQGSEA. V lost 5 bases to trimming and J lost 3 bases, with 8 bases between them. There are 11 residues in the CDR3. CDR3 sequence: CSVSVSYEQYF. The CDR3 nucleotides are TGCAGCGTTTCCGTCAGCTACGAGCAGTACTTC.

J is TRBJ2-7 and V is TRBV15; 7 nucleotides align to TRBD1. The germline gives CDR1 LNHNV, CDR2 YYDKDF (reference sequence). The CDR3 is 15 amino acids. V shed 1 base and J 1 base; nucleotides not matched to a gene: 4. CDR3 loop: CATSRGGQLSYEQYF. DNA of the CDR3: TGTGCCACCAGCAGAGGGGGACAGCTTTCCTACGAGCAGTACTTC.

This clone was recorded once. The CDR3 region has the DNA TGTGCCAGCATGAGAGGGGGGACAGTTAAATCCATTCAGTACTTC. Its protein product is CASMRGGTVKSIQYF. V is TRBV7-2 and J is TRBJ2-4; possibly TRBD1 for D (7 bases). The germline gives CDR1 SGHTA, CDR2 FQGNSA. This CDR3 has 15 residues. V lost 7 bases and J lost 9, with 22 bases in between.